These T cell receptor beta chains were read from a single sample in a study of T cells in localized non-small cell lung cancer. Profiled with immunoSEQ multiplex PCR; TCRdb holds only in-frame clones, not every one. The table lists about 72,000 clones, roughly four fifths of them singletons. The specimen was peripheral blood, collected before any cancer treatment. These receptors all stem from a female donor older than 55 with stage I lung adenocarcinoma. Both conserved end residues are part of each CDR3. A D gene is named only where the DNA matches it firmly. Not all rows give a size; the values are once, few, many and, for expanded clones, a class.

cdr3_nt	cdr3_aa	v_call	j_call	clone_size	d_call
TGTGCCAGCAGCTTGGTGGGCGGATACACAGATACGCAGTATTTT	CASSLVGGYTDTQYF	TRBV5-8	TRBJ2-3	-	-
TGTGCCAGCAGTGACCCGGGGGGGCCTGGAGAAAAACTGTTTTTT	CASSDPGGPGEKLFF	TRBV25-1	TRBJ1-4	-	-
TGTGCCAGCACCCTCTCAACAGGGGTGAAGGGCTACACCTTC	CASTLSTGVKGYTF	TRBV6-1	TRBJ1-2	-	TRBD1
TGCGCCAGCAGCTTCTCCGGACAGAGAAACACCGGGGAGCTGTTTTTT	CASSFSGQRNTGELFF	TRBV5-1	TRBJ2-2	-	-
TGTGCCAGCAGCTCCTCTAGCGGGCAAGAGACCCAGTACTTC	CASSSSSGQETQYF	TRBV7-8	TRBJ2-5	-	TRBD2
TGCAGCGTATGGGACCCTACCTACAATGAGCAGTTCTTC	CSVWDPTYNEQFF	TRBV29-1	TRBJ2-1	-	-
TGTGCCAGCTCATCGTTGACAGGGGAGGACACTGAAGCTTTCTTT	CASSSLTGEDTEAFF	TRBV18	TRBJ1-1	-	TRBD1
TGTGCCAGCAGCATAGGTGGGGGTCCCGGGGAGCTGTTTTTT	CASSIGGGPGELFF	TRBV9	TRBJ2-2	-	-
TGTGCCAGCAGCTCTAGCTCCTACGAGCAGTACTTC	CASSSSSYEQYF	TRBV7-3	TRBJ2-7	few	-
TGTGCCAGTACTTCCGGGACCCAAAGGTTCCAGCCCCAGCATTTT	CASTSGTQRFQPQHF	TRBV19	TRBJ1-5	-	-
TGTGCCAGCCGGTCAACCTTCACAGATACGCAGTATTTT	CASRSTFTDTQYF	TRBV2	TRBJ2-3	-	-
TGCGCCAGCAGCTCCCCCGGGACAGTACTAATTAACTATGGCTACACCTTC	CASSSPGTVLINYGYTF	TRBV4-1	TRBJ1-2	-	TRBD1
TGTGCCAGCAGACTTAGGGGCAATCAGCCCCAGCATTTT	CASRLRGNQPQHF	TRBV2	TRBJ1-5	-	-
TGCGCCACCGGCGGACGGAGGCAGGGGGATACGCAGTATTTT	CATGGRRQGDTQYF	TRBV10-2	TRBJ2-3	few	-
TGTGCCAGCAGCTCATACACTAATTCACCCCTCCACTTT	CASSSYTNSPLHF	TRBV7-9	TRBJ1-6	-	-
TGTGCCAGTAGTCCCTTCCTCGCGGGCAATCAGCCCCAGCATTTT	CASSPFLAGNQPQHF	TRBV19	TRBJ1-5	-	-
TGTGCCAGCAGTTCTCACCGGCCTAACAACTACGAGCAGTACTTC	CASSSHRPNNYEQYF	TRBV5-8	TRBJ2-7	-	-
TGTGCCAGCAGTTACTTCGGGACAGGGGTAGAAACTGAAGCTTTCTTT	CASSYFGTGVETEAFF	TRBV6-6	TRBJ1-1	-	TRBD1
TGTGCCAGCAGTTACTTAATAGCGGGAGGGGACGAGCAGTACTTC	CASSYLIAGGDEQYF	TRBV2	TRBJ2-7	-	TRBD2
TGTGCCAGCAGTGAGAGTTGGGGCTATCCGCCAGGGGATACGCAGTATTTT	CASSESWGYPPGDTQYF	TRBV6-1	TRBJ2-3	-	-
TGTGCCAGCAGGCGGGACCCCACCAGCAGGGAGACCCAGTACTTC	CASRRDPTSRETQYF	TRBV6-5	TRBJ2-5	-	-
TGTGCCAGCAGTCGGACTAGCTTCGACGAGCAGTACTTC	CASSRTSFDEQYF	TRBV7-2	TRBJ2-7	-	TRBD2
TGTGCCAGCAGCCAAGGGCGGTCAGCGGATGGCTACACCTTC	CASSQGRSADGYTF	TRBV4-2	TRBJ1-2	few	-
TGTGCCAGCAGTGATTTGAGGCTTCTTAAGGCCAAAAACATTCAGTACTTC	CASSDLRLLKAKNIQYF	TRBV2	TRBJ2-4	-	-
TGTGCCAGCAGCTTCGGTGCGGGGCAAGAGACCCAGTACTTC	CASSFGAGQETQYF	TRBV11-3	TRBJ2-5	once	-
TGTGCCAGCACCCTACCCTTGAAGAACTATGGCTACACCTTC	CASTLPLKNYGYTF	TRBV7-2	TRBJ1-2	-	-
TGTGCCAGCAGTGTGGGAGGGCTGAACACTGAAGCTTTCTTT	CASSVGGLNTEAFF	TRBV6-5	TRBJ1-1	-	-
TGTGCCAGTAGCGGGGGGGCCCGGTACACCGGGGAGCTGTTTTTT	CASSGGARYTGELFF	TRBV28	TRBJ2-2	-	TRBD2
TGTGCCAGCAGCAAAGAGGCGGGGCCGAGCAGCAATCAGCCCCAGCATTTT	CASSKEAGPSSNQPQHF	TRBV21-1	TRBJ1-5	-	-
TGCGCCAGCAGCCTAGGGACAGGGCCGTCTCAGCCCCAGCATTTT	CASSLGTGPSQPQHF	TRBV5-1	TRBJ1-5	-	TRBD1
TGTGCCAGCAGTTCGGGACAGAAACCCAACACAGATACGCAGTATTTT	CASSSGQKPNTDTQYF	TRBV27	TRBJ2-3	-	TRBD1
TGTGCCAGCTCACCACCGGTACAAAACATTCAGTACTTC	CASSPPVQNIQYF	TRBV18	TRBJ2-4	-	-
TGTGCCAGCAGTGGACACACGAACACTGAAGCTTTCTTT	CASSGHTNTEAFF	TRBV27	TRBJ1-1	-	-